These 15 T cell receptor beta chains came from one sample sequenced in a study of CXCR3-negative and CXCR3-positive naive CD8 T cells. 5' RACE that incorporated UMI labels was used to prepare the TRB cDNA libraries. TCRdb re-called the 5' RACE reads and shows each CDR3 protein once, DNA omitted. This repertoire includes thousands of distinct CDR3 sequences. Sequenced sample: naive CXCR3- CD8+ T cells from blood. As to subset: CD45RO-CCR7+CD27+CD95- naive CD8+ T cells lacking CXCR3 (TNR3-). Receptors originate from a human donor in good health. Some clones in this sample may be carry-over from other donors' samples.

Considering frequency, this clonotype is medium-sized. V usage is TRBV20-1 and J usage is TRBJ2-3. The CDR3 runs 16 residues. Per the germline V gene, CDR1 is DFQATT and CDR2 is SNEGSKA (reference sequence). CDR3 protein: CSARDLRQMSTDTQYF.

The chain links TRBV5-1 to TRBJ2-1; TCRdb returns TRBD2, unconfirmable since there is no DNA. Germline CDR1 reads SGHRS; CDR2 reads YFSETQ. This CDR3 region has 17 residues. The CDR3 sequence is CASSVSRASGSYNEQFF. Full variable domain (outside the CDR3, taken from reference TRBV5-1 and TRBJ2-1): KAGVTQTPRYLIKTRGQQVTLSCSPISGHRSVSWYQQTPGQGLQFLFEYFSETQRNKGNFPGRFSGRQFSNSRSEMNVSTLELGDSALYLCASSVSRASGSYNEQFFGPGTRLTVL.

The CDR3 protein is CSVVDSDGNYGYTF. The gene calls are TRBV29-1 and TRBJ1-2. CDR3 length equals 14 residues. Germline CDR1 and CDR2: SQVTM and ANQGSEA.

This clonotype is identified as medium-sized from frequency. The V and J genes are TRBV5-4 and TRBJ1-1; TCRdb returns TRBD1, unconfirmable since there is no DNA. CDR1 SGHNT and CDR2 YYREEE come from the germline V gene (reference sequence). The CDR3 totals 13 residues. The CDR3 sequence is CASSLRDSTEAFF.

This chain links TRBV2 with TRBJ2-1; no DNA is available, so the TRBD2 call from TCRdb remains unchecked. Germline values: CDR1 SNHLY, CDR2 FYNNEI. This CDR3 contains 18 residues. This CDR3 reads CASREGQGHSRGYNEQFF. The variable domain in full, completed from reference TRBV2 and TRBJ2-1, reads EPEVTQTPSHQVTQMGQEVILRCVPISNHLYFYWYRQILGQKVEFLVSFYNNEISEKSEIFDDQFSVERPDGSNFTLKIRSTKLEDSAMYFCASREGQGHSRGYNEQFFGPGTRLTVL.

This clonotype shows up as medium-sized by frequency. The chain employs TRBV29-1 and TRBJ2-1; TCRdb proposes TRBD1, but this gene call is untestable without DNA. The germline CDR1 and CDR2 sequences are SQVTM and ANQGSEA. The CDR3 covers 17 residues. The CDR3: CSVEVPGGGQGDNEQFF.

This clonotype is deemed medium-sized by its frequency. The chain couples TRBV4-1 to TRBJ2-3. CDR3 length equals 14 residues. Germline V gives CDR1 MGHRA, CDR2 YSYEKL. CDR3 loop: CASSQGGNTDTQYF.

According to its frequency, this clonotype is medium-sized (0.01 to 0.1%). The rearrangement joins TRBV12-5 to TRBJ2-5; TCRdb names TRBD1, which stays unverified in the absence of DNA. The CDR3 contains 14 residues. Germline values: CDR1 LGHNT, CDR2 FRNRAP. CDR3 residues: CASGDPGQGRPRYF. The full variable domain, with the rest looked up from reference TRBV12-5 and TRBJ2-5, is DARVTQTPRHKVTEMGQEVTMRCQPILGHNTVFWYRQTMMQGLELLAYFRNRAPLDDSGMPKDRFSAEMPDATLATLKIQPSEPRDSAVYFCASGDPGQGRPRYFGPGTRLLVL.

This clonotype is deemed medium-sized (0.01 to 0.1%) by its frequency. This chain connects TRBV7-9 to TRBJ1-2; the TCRdb D gene call, TRBD1, has no DNA to confirm it. The CDR3 sequence is 15 residues long. Germline V gene sequence: CDR1 SEHNR, CDR2 FQNEAQ (reference sequence). Here the CDR3 reads CASSPIGGIDYGYTF.

This clonotype is medium-sized by frequency. The V gene is TRBV20-1, the J gene TRBJ1-2. CDR3 length: 11 amino acids. CDR1 and CDR2 from the germline V gene are DFQATT and SNEGSKA (reference sequence). The CDR3 sequence: CSARDLDGYTF.

V usage is TRBV29-1 and J usage is TRBJ2-6. Germline V gene lookup returns CDR1 SQVTM and CDR2 ANQGSEA. The CDR3 extends over 12 amino acids. The CDR3 protein is CSVGVGANVLTF.

The chain combines TRBV6-5 with TRBJ1-2; TCRdb returns TRBD1, unconfirmable since there is no DNA. Per the germline V gene, CDR1 is MNHEY and CDR2 is SVGAGI. The length of the CDR3 is 14 residues. The CDR3 loop is CASSPLTGNYGYTF.

The chain links TRBV5-1 to TRBJ1-1. Germline V gives CDR1 SGHRS, CDR2 YFSETQ. This CDR3 is 14 amino acids long. The chain's CDR3 is CASSLVSVNTEAFF.

The rearrangement joins TRBV4-2 to TRBJ2-7; TCRdb outputs TRBD1, but without DNA this stays unchecked. CDR3 size: 15 residues. Germline CDR1 reads LGHNA; CDR2 reads YNFKEQ. The CDR3: CASSQVARGLDEQYF.

The rearrangement joins TRBV29-1 to TRBJ1-1. From germline, CDR1 is SQVTM and CDR2 ANQGSEA. The CDR3 extends over 12 amino acids. The CDR3 spells CSAEGMNTEAFF.